One sample yielded the 8 T cell receptor beta chains listed below, sequenced in a study of blood T cell repertoires in COVID-19. Sequencing used immunoSEQ multiplex PCR; TCRdb keeps in-frame clones, though not all of them. Of approximately 22,000 clones detected, about 90% appear once; the ten largest clones hold 25% to 35%. The sample taken for sequencing was peripheral blood. Every receptor here comes from a man aged 65-85 years with active COVID-19.

This clone was seen once. The genes are TRBV7-8 and TRBJ1-6, with 7 bases aligning to TRBD1. The J segment lost 6 bases and the V segment lost 5 bases, leaving 10 bases of the junction unmatched. Germline V gives CDR1 SGHVS, CDR2 FQNEAQ. This CDR3 spans 16 amino acids. The DNA of the CDR3 is TGTGCCAGCAGCACGCAGGGGGTAGCGACTAATTCACCCCTCCACTTT. Its protein is CASSTQGVATNSPLHF.

This chain connects TRBV18 to TRBJ2-1, with D hard to call. With 2 bases removed from V and 6 bases from J, the gap between germline ends came to 5 bases. CDR1 is KGHSH and CDR2 is LQKENI in the germline V gene. This CDR3 has 12 residues. The DNA of the CDR3 is TGTGCCAGCTCACCAAACAGCAATGAGCAGTTCTTC. Translation gives CASSPNSNEQFF.

This clone came up once. CDR3 residues: CASSVLTGASLNEQFF. CDR3 DNA sequence: TGTGCCAGCAGCGTACTAACAGGGGCGTCCCTCAATGAGCAGTTCTTC. The rearrangement uses TRBV9 and TRBJ2-1; TRBD1 matches 7 bases. CDR1 SGDLS and CDR2 YYNGEE come from the germline V gene. This CDR3 region has 16 residues. The V segment lost 1 base and the J segment 6 bases; nucleotides outside the gene matches: 10.

The CDR3 sequence: CASSQETSGSNEQFF. The CDR3 DNA sequence: TGTGCCAGCAGCCAAGAGACTAGCGGGAGCAATGAGCAGTTCTTC. The genes are TRBV3-1 (or the pseudogene TRBV3-2) and TRBJ2-1, with TRBD2 identical over 12 bases. The CDR3 contains 15 residues. The germline V gene has CDR1 LGHDT and CDR2 YNNKEL (reference sequence). After removal of 0 bases from V and 6 bases from J, the junction contained 0 bases not matched to a gene.

The DNA of the CDR3 is TGTGCCAGCAGGGACCGCAGGGGATCCACCTACGAGCAGTACTTC. This sequence encodes CASRDRRGSTYEQYF. The chain links TRBV25-1 to TRBJ2-7, with D maybe TRBD1 (6 bases). Looked up from germline, CDR1 is MGHDK and CDR2 is SYGVNS. This CDR3 region has 15 residues. V was shortened by 6 bases and J by 2 bases, with 17 bases between the two germline ends.

This chain connects TRBV5-1 to TRBJ2-7; 9 bases map to TRBD2. Germline CDR1 SGHRS, CDR2 YFSETQ. J lost 6 bases, V lost 4 bases, and 11 bases had no gene match. The CDR3 contains 15 residues. CDR3 sequence (DNA): TGCGCCAGCAGCAATTTAGCGGGAGTAGAAAGCGAGCAGTACTTC. This encodes CASSNLAGVESEQYF.

This clone was counted a single time. This chain joins TRBV5-1 and TRBJ1-3; possible D gene TRBD1, 5 bases. Germline V gene lookup returns CDR1 SGHRS and CDR2 YFSETQ. V shed 5 bases and J shed 4 bases, with 16 bases lying between them. There are 15 residues in the CDR3. CDR3 sequence: CASSPAGPVGNTIYF. DNA of the CDR3: TGCGCCAGCAGTCCGGCGGGGCCGGTGGGAAACACCATATATTTT.

This chain uses TRBV19 with TRBJ2-7; 8 nucleotides align to TRBD2. The CDR3 spans 14 residues. Germline V gene lookup returns CDR1 LNHDA and CDR2 SQIVND (reference sequence). Unmatched junction bases numbered 5, after V lost 3 bases and J lost 4 bases. The CDR3 protein is CASSIGTSGYEQYF. The DNA for the CDR3 is TGTGCCAGTAGTATCGGGACTAGTGGGTACGAGCAGTACTTC.